The 29 T cell receptor beta chains below come from one sample, sequenced in a study of blood T cell repertoires in COVID-19. Profiled with immunoSEQ multiplex PCR; TCRdb holds only in-frame clones, not every one. The repertoire holds over 250,000 clones, with approximately 93% as singletons. What was sequenced was peripheral blood. The receptors originated from a young woman with COVID-19, enrolled during active disease.

The rearrangement links TRBV19 to TRBJ2-1, with TRBD2 matching 9 bases. CDR1 LNHDA and CDR2 SQIVND come from the germline V gene (reference sequence). V gave up 4 bases and J gave up 9 bases; unmatched junction bases: 7. This CDR3 region has 14 residues. The CDR3 sequence: CASSTLAGSSEQFF. In DNA, the CDR3 is TGTGCCAGTAGTACCCTAGCGGGAAGTAGTGAGCAGTTCTTC.

This chain connects TRBV7-2 to TRBJ1-3; D gene uncertain. This CDR3 is built from 14 residues. V was trimmed by 5 bases and J by 0 bases, leaving 8 bases between them. The germline gives CDR1 SGHTA, CDR2 FQGNSA. The CDR3 DNA is TGTGCCAGCAGCCCCGGGATCTCTGGAAACACCATATATTTT. Translation: CASSPGISGNTIYF.

The chain joins TRBV11-2 to TRBJ2-5; 10 bases align to TRBD2. Germline trimming cut 0 bases from V and 6 bases from J; bases unmatched to any gene: 7. Germline V lookup: CDR1 SGHAT, CDR2 FQNNGV. This CDR3 has 16 residues. CDR3 bases: TGTGCCAGCAGCTTAGATCCTAGCGGGAGCGCGAAGACCCAGTACTTC. Translating gives CASSLDPSGSAKTQYF.

The J gene is TRBJ2-3, the V gene TRBV30; D call uncertain. Germline V gene lookup returns CDR1 GTSNPN and CDR2 SVGIG (reference sequence). V dropped 8 bases and J dropped 0 bases, with 15 bases sitting between them. This CDR3 comprises 14 residues. CDR3 in DNA: TGTGCCCTACAGTTTGGGTTGAGCACAGATACGCAGTATTTT. It codes for CALQFGLSTDTQYF.

The chain employs TRBV5-4 and TRBJ2-3, with 7 bases identical to TRBD2. After removal of 6 bases from V and 1 base from J, the junction contained 8 bases not matched to a gene. The CDR3 consists of 15 residues. In germline, CDR1 is SGHNT, CDR2 YYREEE (reference sequence). The CDR3 is CASTPSTSGTDTQYF. CDR3 sequence (DNA): TGTGCCAGCACACCTTCAACTAGCGGCACAGATACGCAGTATTTT.

This chain joins TRBV2 and TRBJ1-5; possible D gene TRBD1, 6 bases. Germline CDR1 SNHLY, CDR2 FYNNEI. Trimming took off 7 bases at V and 0 bases at J, with 10 bases between the two ends. CDR3 length: 14 residues. The CDR3 protein is CASKGGYSNQPQHF. In DNA, the CDR3 is TGTGCCAGCAAAGGGGGTTATAGCAATCAGCCCCAGCATTTT.

In nucleotides, the CDR3 is TGCAGTGCTAGTGCCAGCGGAACCTACGAGCAGTACTTC. It translates to CSASASGTYEQYF. The chain is built from TRBV20-1 and TRBJ2-7; TRBD2 is a possible D gene (5 bases). The CDR3 length is 13 residues. V dropped 3 bases and J dropped 2 bases, with 11 bases sitting between them. CDR1 and CDR2 from the germline V gene are DFQATT and SNEGSKA (reference sequence).

CDR3 DNA sequence: TGTGCCAGCAGCGCCTGGGACATTAAGAATTCCGGGGAGCTGTTTTTT. Protein: CASSAWDIKNSGELFF. The J gene is TRBJ2-2, the V gene TRBV7-8, with D possibly being TRBD1 (6 bases). This CDR3 has 16 residues. CDR1 is SGHVS, CDR2 FQNEAQ, per germline. V was pared by 5 bases and J by 6 bases, with 19 bases between.

The V and J genes are TRBV25-1 and TRBJ2-1, with TRBD2 matching over 12 bases. The CDR3 runs to 16 residues. The V and J ends lost 4 bases and 8 bases, in that order; junction bases with no gene match: 9. The germline CDR1 and CDR2 sequences are MGHDK and SYGVNS. The CDR3 is CASSAASGRVRYEQFF. The CDR3 region has the DNA TGTGCCAGCAGTGCGGCTAGCGGGAGGGTTCGCTATGAGCAGTTCTTC. Together with reference TRBV25-1 and TRBJ2-1, the CDR3 gives the full variable domain: EADIYQTPRYLVIGTGKKITLECSQTMGHDKMYWYQQDPGMELHLIHYSYGVNSTEKGDLSSESTVSRIRTEHFPLTLESARPSHTSQYLCASSAASGRVRYEQFFGPGTRLTVL.

V gene TRBV7-2 combines with J gene TRBJ2-7; D perhaps matches TRBD1 (5 bases). The length of the CDR3 is 14 residues. Trimming cost V 5 bases and J 3 bases, with 14 bases left between them. Germline assignment: CDR1 SGHTA and CDR2 FQGNSA. The DNA of the CDR3 is TGTGCCAGCAGCCCCCATGTGGGGCTCTACGAGCAGTACTTC. Its translation is CASSPHVGLYEQYF.

The chain is built from TRBV19 and TRBJ1-2, with TRBD1 matching 7 bases. Trimming cost V 2 bases and J 8 bases; bases outside gene matches: 5. This CDR3 region has 13 residues. Per germline, CDR1 LNHDA and CDR2 SQIVND (reference sequence). CDR3 nucleotide sequence: TGTGCCAGTAGTATAACAGGGGAGGACGGCTACACCTTC. It translates to CASSITGEDGYTF.

V usage is TRBV19 and J usage is TRBJ1-1; D not resolved. Between the trimmed V and J ends, which lost 2 bases and 5 bases, there was a span of 9 bases. The CDR3 sequence is 13 residues long. Germline assignment: CDR1 LNHDA and CDR2 SQIVND (reference sequence). The CDR3 spells CASSISMTTEAFF. CDR3 DNA: TGTGCCAGTAGTATATCCATGACAACTGAAGCTTTCTTT. The full variable domain, completed using reference TRBV19 and TRBJ1-1, is DGGITQSPKYLFRKEGQNVTLSCEQNLNHDAMYWYRQDPGQGLRLIYYSQIVNDFQKGDIAEGYSVSREKKESFPLTVTSAQKNPTAFYLCASSISMTTEAFFGQGTRLTVV.

The chain employs TRBV28 and TRBJ2-7, with a possible D match to TRBD2 (5 bases). The CDR3 runs to 14 residues. CDR1 is MDHEN, CDR2 SYDVKM, per germline. V dropped 2 bases and J dropped 2 bases, with 10 bases sitting between them. CDR3 sequence: CASSLTRAPYEQYF. CDR3 sequence (DNA): TGTGCCAGCAGTTTAACGAGGGCTCCCTACGAGCAGTACTTC.

The chain combines TRBV27 with TRBJ2-7; TRBD2 agrees at 7 bases. The CDR3 sequence is 15 residues long. V dropped 6 bases and J dropped 0; count of bases not matched to a gene: 8. Germline V gene lookup returns CDR1 MNHEY and CDR2 SMNVEV (reference sequence). This CDR3 is CASSPAGLSSYEQYF. The DNA for the CDR3 is TGTGCCAGCAGCCCAGCGGGACTGAGCTCCTACGAGCAGTACTTC.

The rearrangement joins TRBV7-2 to TRBJ1-1; no firm D call. Germline V CDR1 and CDR2: SGHTA, FQGNSA. V was pared by 1 base and J by 0 bases, with 9 bases between. The CDR3 loop spans 15 amino acids. The CDR3 DNA reads TGTGCCAGCAGCTTAGGTGCGGGTATGAACACTGAAGCTTTCTTT. This encodes CASSLGAGMNTEAFF.

CDR3 nucleotides: TGTGCCAGCAGTGAACCCGCAGGGGCTAACTATGGCTACACCTTC. Its protein is CASSEPAGANYGYTF. The V and J genes are TRBV25-1 and TRBJ1-2, with D possibly being TRBD1 (6 bases). The CDR3 length is 15 residues. The ends were cut back, 2 bases at V and 0 bases at J, with 10 bases in the middle. The germline CDR1 and CDR2 sequences are MGHDK and SYGVNS.

The V and J genes are TRBV10-3 and TRBJ2-3, with 8 bases identical to TRBD1. Losses at the gene ends were 3 bases for V and 1 base for J; bases not matched to a gene: 3. Germline V gene data show CDR1 as ENHRY and CDR2 as SYGVKD. CDR3 size: 15 residues. Here the CDR3 reads CAISDGGQGTDTQYF. Written as DNA, the CDR3 is TGTGCCATCAGTGATGGGGGACAGGGCACAGATACGCAGTATTTT.

The rearrangement links TRBV7-9 to TRBJ1-4, with unresolved D. This CDR3 spans 17 amino acids. V lost 0 bases and J lost 1, with 12 bases in between. Germline V gene lookup returns CDR1 SEHNR and CDR2 FQNEAQ (reference sequence). CDR3 sequence: CASSLARGIGTNEKLFF. CDR3 in DNA: TGTGCCAGCAGCTTAGCGCGAGGGATTGGAACTAATGAAAAACTGTTTTTT.

The rearrangement links TRBV6-1 to TRBJ1-5; no firm D call. This CDR3 is 13 amino acids long. The V gene's germline CDR1 is MNHNS and CDR2 SASEGT. Trimming took off 0 bases at V and 11 bases at J, with 11 bases between the two ends. The CDR3 sequence is CASSEAPAGSQHF. The CDR3 nucleotides read TGTGCCAGCAGTGAAGCGCCGGCCGGGTCCCAGCATTTT.

J is TRBJ2-1 and V is TRBV7-8; the match to TRBD2 covers 11 bases. Looked up from germline, CDR1 is SGHVS and CDR2 is FQNEAQ. CDR3 length: 17 residues. Losses at the gene ends were 5 bases for V and 7 bases for J; bases not matched to a gene: 13. The CDR3, as DNA: TGTGCCAGCAGCATCCGAAAGGGACTAGCGGTCCAGAATGAGCAGTTCTTC. This encodes CASSIRKGLAVQNEQFF.

Only a few counts were recorded for this clone. J is TRBJ2-2 and V is TRBV9, with D unresolved. The CDR3 covers 14 residues. Germline V gives CDR1 SGDLS, CDR2 YYNGEE. Trimming took off 3 bases at V and 5 bases at J, with 11 bases between the two ends. The CDR3 spells CASSGVETTGELFF. Here the CDR3 DNA reads TGTGCCAGCAGCGGGGTGGAGACTACCGGGGAGCTGTTTTTT.

This clone was seen a single time. The chain uses TRBV10-1 and TRBJ2-3; D call uncertain. This CDR3 comprises 15 residues. Per the germline V gene, CDR1 is WNHNN and CDR2 is SYGVQD (reference sequence). V was clipped by 3 bases and J by 3 bases, with 13 bases between them. Here the CDR3 reads CASSDTDFGTDTQYF. CDR3 DNA sequence: TGCGCCAGCAGTGACACAGATTTTGGTACAGATACGCAGTATTTT.

The chain carries TRBV14 and TRBJ1-2, with D hard to call. Deletions cut 6 bases from V and 0 bases from J, with 8 bases between. Germline CDR1 SGHDN, CDR2 FVKESK. The CDR3 extends over 13 amino acids. CDR3 residues: CASSPSANYGYTF. CDR3 nucleotides: TGTGCCAGCAGTCCTAGCGCTAACTATGGCTACACCTTC.

The chain employs TRBV3-1 (or the pseudogene TRBV3-2) and TRBJ2-3, with 8 bases lining up with TRBD2. The length of the CDR3 is 16 residues. Germline V gene sequence: CDR1 LGHDT, CDR2 YNNKEL (reference sequence). V was clipped by 4 bases and J by 4 bases; unmatched bases: 10. CDR3 in amino acids: CASSRRTGGPADTQYF. The CDR3 DNA follows: TGTGCCAGCAGCCGAAGAACGGGAGGGCCTGCAGATACGCAGTATTTT.

The V gene is TRBV30, the J gene TRBJ2-5, with 7 positions matching TRBD2. Germline CDR1 is GTSNPN and CDR2 is SVGIG (reference sequence). The J segment lost 0 bases and the V segment lost 2 bases, leaving 3 bases of the junction unmatched. This CDR3 has 14 amino acids. CDR3 sequence (DNA): TGTGCCTGGAGTCTCGGACTAGACCAAGAGACCCAGTACTTC. It translates to CAWSLGLDQETQYF.

The V call is TRBV2, the J call TRBJ2-1; D is uncertain. Trimming stripped 8 bases from V and 6 bases from J, with 14 bases between. CDR1 is SNHLY and CDR2 is FYNNEI in the germline V gene. The CDR3 loop spans 13 amino acids. The CDR3, as DNA: TGTGCCAGCGGCAGTCGGGTAATCAATGAGCAGTTCTTC. Protein product: CASGSRVINEQFF. Combining the CDR3 with reference TRBV2 and TRBJ2-1 gives the whole variable domain EPEVTQTPSHQVTQMGQEVILRCVPISNHLYFYWYRQILGQKVEFLVSFYNNEISEKSEIFDDQFSVERPDGSNFTLKIRSTKLEDSAMYFCASGSRVINEQFFGPGTRLTVL.

The gene calls are TRBV3-1 (or the pseudogene TRBV3-2) and TRBJ1-1; TRBD1 agrees at 9 bases. Germline V gives CDR1 LGHDT, CDR2 YNNKEL (reference sequence). The CDR3 spans 18 residues. The V and J ends lost 0 bases and 1 base, in that order; junction bases with no gene match: 9. The CDR3 nucleotides are TGTGCCAGCAGCCAAGACGGGACAGGGCGAGGGGCGAACACTGAAGCTTTCTTT. Its protein is CASSQDGTGRGANTEAFF.

The chain combines TRBV15 with TRBJ2-1, with 7 bases fitting TRBD1. V shed 1 base and J 2 bases; nucleotides not matched to a gene: 2. In germline, CDR1 is LNHNV, CDR2 YYDKDF (reference sequence). The CDR3 sequence is 15 residues long. The CDR3 region has the DNA TGTGCCACCAGCAGAGGACAGGGCCCCTACAATGAGCAGTTCTTC. Residues: CATSRGQGPYNEQFF. Drawing the rest from reference TRBV15 and TRBJ2-1, the complete variable domain is DAMVIQNPRYQVTQFGKPVTLSCSQTLNHNVMYWYQQKSSQAPKLLFHYYDKDFNNEADTPDNFQSRRPNTSFCFLDIRSPGLGDTAMYLCATSRGQGPYNEQFFGPGTRLTVL.

Concerning this clone: The germline gene is not matched at one end of the junction; a read error may be the cause. Here the CDR3 reads CASREGGASDYTF. The CDR3 DNA sequence: TGTGCCAGCAGGGAAGGGGGCGCGTCGGACTACACCTTC. The chain uses TRBV2 and TRBJ1-2, with 7 bases identical to TRBD1. The CDR3 length is 13 residues. Germline V gene data show CDR1 as SNHLY and CDR2 as FYNNEI.